These T cell receptor beta chains were read from a single sample in a study of cytomegalovirus exposure and HLA in healthy donors. Produced via immunoSEQ multiplex PCR; TCRdb's table is partial and in-frame only. The repertoire consists of around 160,000 clones, with around 78% occurring once and the leading ten covering more than 0.8%. Sequenced: PBMCs. The receptor source for this set is a woman between 40 and 55 years old in good health and CMV-seronegative. Each CDR3 is given with its conserved first and last residue. A D gene is named only where the DNA matches it firmly. Size tells how often a clone was seen (once, few, many) or the class of an expanded clone, and some rows leave it out.

j_gene | abundance | d_gene | v_gene | CDR3nt | CDR3aa
TRBJ2-7 | NA | NA | TRBV2 | TGTGCCAGCAGTGAAGCGGTCGGGGGGCCCTACGAGCAGTACTTC | CASSEAVGGPYEQYF
TRBJ1-4 | NA | TRBD1 | TRBV19 | TGTGCCAGTAGTTACCCGGGACAGGGAAGGACTAATGAAAAACTGTTTTTT | CASSYPGQGRTNEKLFF
TRBJ1-3 | NA | NA | TRBV6-1 | TGTGCCAGCAGTGAAATGTCAGGTAGATCCAGAAACACCATATATTTT | CASSEMSGRSRNTIYF
TRBJ2-1 | NA | NA | TRBV6-6 | TGTGCCAGCGGCCCGGGTCAAATCAGGGTAAATGAGCAGTTCTTC | CASGPGQIRVNEQFF
TRBJ2-7 | NA | TRBD1 | TRBV5-1 | TGCGCCAGCAGCTTGGGGGCAGGGGGTCCCTACGAGCAGTACTTC | CASSLGAGGPYEQYF
TRBJ2-1 | NA | TRBD2 | TRBV28 | TGTGCCAGCATAGCCGGGACTAGCAGATACAATGAGCAGTTCTTC | CASIAGTSRYNEQFF
TRBJ2-7 | NA | NA | TRBV7-5 | TGTGCCAGAAGCACGCAGGGCCCGTTCTACGAGCAGTACTTC | CARSTQGPFYEQYF
TRBJ2-5 | NA | NA | TRBV5-1 | TGCGCCAGCAGCTTGGGACACTCACAAGAGACCCAGTACTTC | CASSLGHSQETQYF
TRBJ2-3 | NA | TRBD1 | TRBV5-1 | TGCGCCAGCAGCTTGCCGACAGGGAGAGGCGGCACAGATACGCAGTATTTT | CASSLPTGRGGTDTQYF
TRBJ2-7 | NA | TRBD2 | TRBV10-3 | TGTGCCATCAGTGAAGGGGAGGGCTACTACGAGCAGTACTTC | CAISEGEGYYEQYF
TRBJ1-2 | NA | TRBD1 | TRBV4-2 | TGTGCCAGCAGCCAAGATAGGGGACAGTACTATGGCTACACCTTC | CASSQDRGQYYGYTF
TRBJ1-1 | NA | NA | TRBV7-2 | TGTGCCAGCAGCTTACAGGGAAGCACTGAAGCTTTCTTT | CASSLQGSTEAFF
TRBJ2-5 | NA | TRBD2 | TRBV27 | TGTGCCAGCAAGCGGGGGGCATTTAACTCGGCCCAGTACTTC | CASKRGAFNSAQYF
TRBJ1-5 | NA | NA | TRBV4-1 | TGCGCCAGCAGTTCCCTCCGAGAGGGTAATCAGCCCCAGCATTTT | CASSSLREGNQPQHF
TRBJ2-5 | NA | NA | TRBV5-1 | TGCGCCAGCAGCTTGGGGGAGACCCAAGAGACCCAGTACTTC | CASSLGETQETQYF
TRBJ2-1 | NA | TRBD2 | TRBV10-3 | TGTGCCATCAGTGATCCCAGACTAGCGGGAGGGGATGAGCAGTTCTTC | CAISDPRLAGGDEQFF
TRBJ2-2 | NA | NA | TRBV9 | TGTGCCAGCAGCAATTTTGGGACTTCGAACACCGGGGAGCTGTTTTTT | CASSNFGTSNTGELFF
TRBJ2-7 | NA | TRBD2 | TRBV7-8 | TGTGCCAGCAGCTTACTGGGGGGGGGAAGCTCCTACGAGCAGTACTTC | CASSLLGGGSSYEQYF
TRBJ2-7 | NA | NA | TRBV7-8 | TGTGCCAGCAGCTTAGAACCGAGAAACTACGAGCAGTACTTC | CASSLEPRNYEQYF
TRBJ2-3 | NA | TRBD2 | TRBV19 | TGTGCCAGTAGTATGGGGATCCCCTCATCTAGCGGGAGCATAAATACGCAGTATTTT | CASSMGIPSSSGSINTQYF
TRBJ2-2 | NA | TRBD1 | TRBV27 | TGTGCCAGCAGTCCGGGACAGGGGTATAGCACCGGGGAGCTGTTTTTT | CASSPGQGYSTGELFF
TRBJ1-3 | NA | TRBD1 | TRBV7-9 | TGTGCCAGCAGCTTCCTCCTCTCGACAGGGAAAAGTGGAAACACCATATATTTT | CASSFLLSTGKSGNTIYF
TRBJ2-6 | NA | TRBD1 | TRBV10-3 | TGTGCCATCAGTGCCAGGACAGGGGGGGCTGGGGCCAACGTCCTGACTTTC | CAISARTGGAGANVLTF
TRBJ2-3 | once | NA | TRBV2 | TGTGCCAGCAGTGAGGGCGGGGGCACAGATACGCAGTATTTT | CASSEGGGTDTQYF
TRBJ1-1 | NA | NA | TRBV5-1 | TGCGCCAGCAGCTTGGAACCGGGAGCGAACACTGAAGCTTTCTTT | CASSLEPGANTEAFF
TRBJ1-5 | NA | NA | TRBV18 | TGTGCCAGCTCACTTGACAGGTTTGATCAGCCCCAGCATTTT | CASSLDRFDQPQHF
TRBJ1-3 | NA | TRBD1 | TRBV7-2 | TGTGCCAGCAGCTTAGCCCCGGGACAGGGGGACACCATATATTTT | CASSLAPGQGDTIYF